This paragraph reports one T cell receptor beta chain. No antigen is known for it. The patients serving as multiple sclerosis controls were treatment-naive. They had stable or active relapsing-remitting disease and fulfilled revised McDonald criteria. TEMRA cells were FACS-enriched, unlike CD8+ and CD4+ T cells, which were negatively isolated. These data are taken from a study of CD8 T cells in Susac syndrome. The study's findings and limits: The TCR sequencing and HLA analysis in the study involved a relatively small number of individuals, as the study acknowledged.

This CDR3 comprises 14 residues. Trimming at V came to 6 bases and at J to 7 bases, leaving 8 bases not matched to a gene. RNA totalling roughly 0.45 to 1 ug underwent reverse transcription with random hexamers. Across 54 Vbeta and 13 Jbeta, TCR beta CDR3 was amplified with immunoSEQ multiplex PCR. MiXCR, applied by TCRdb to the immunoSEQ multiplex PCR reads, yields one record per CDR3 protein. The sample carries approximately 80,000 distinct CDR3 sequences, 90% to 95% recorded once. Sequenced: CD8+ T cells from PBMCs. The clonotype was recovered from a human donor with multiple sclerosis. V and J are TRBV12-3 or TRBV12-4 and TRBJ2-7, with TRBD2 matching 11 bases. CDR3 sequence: CASSLSGGAVEQYF. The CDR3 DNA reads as TGTGCCAGCAGCCTTAGCGGGGGGGCGGTTGAGCAGTACTTC.